This T cell receptor (beta chain) came from a study of blood T cell repertoires in COVID-19. This clone has a handful of counts. Methods used by the authors: Estimated nucleated cell counts came from reference gene primer amplification. Data came from immunoSEQ multiplex PCR; TCRdb stores just in-frame clones and leaves some out. The V and J calls and clone size are taken from that table; D and trimming were inferred from the DNA. The table includes hundreds of thousands of clones, 80% to 90% detected once. The CDR3 consists of 14 residues. Looked up from germline, CDR1 is SGHRS and CDR2 is YFSETQ. The junction had 4 bases not matched to a gene; V was cut back by 4 bases and J by 4 bases.

The sequenced sample consisted of peripheral blood. The sequence derives from a young man with COVID-19, enrolled during active disease. The rearrangement uses TRBV5-1 and TRBJ1-3; TRBD1 aligns across 8 bases. CDR3 coding DNA: TGCGCCAGCAGCGCAGGGGGCGAGGGAAACACCATATATTTT. This codes for CASSAGGEGNTIYF.